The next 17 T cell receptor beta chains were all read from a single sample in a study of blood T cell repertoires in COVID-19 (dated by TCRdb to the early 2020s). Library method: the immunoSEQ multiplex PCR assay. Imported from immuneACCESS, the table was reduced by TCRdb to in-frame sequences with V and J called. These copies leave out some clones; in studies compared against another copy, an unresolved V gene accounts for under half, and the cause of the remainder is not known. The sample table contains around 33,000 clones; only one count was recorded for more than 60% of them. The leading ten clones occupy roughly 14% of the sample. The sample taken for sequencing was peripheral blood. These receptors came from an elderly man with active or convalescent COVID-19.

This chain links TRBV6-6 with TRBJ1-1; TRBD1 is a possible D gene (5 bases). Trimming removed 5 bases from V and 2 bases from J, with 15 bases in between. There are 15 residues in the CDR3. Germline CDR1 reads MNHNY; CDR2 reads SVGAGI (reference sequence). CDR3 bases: TGTGCCAGCAGTCGCGCGGGGGAAGTTAACACTGAAGCTTTCTTT. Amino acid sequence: CASSRAGEVNTEAFF.

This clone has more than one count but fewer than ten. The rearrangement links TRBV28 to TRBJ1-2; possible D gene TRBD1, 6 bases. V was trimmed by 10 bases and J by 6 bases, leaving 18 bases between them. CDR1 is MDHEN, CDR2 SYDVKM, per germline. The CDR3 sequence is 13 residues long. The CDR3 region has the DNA TGTGCCATACAGGGAGTAGGCCGAAATGGCTACACCTTC. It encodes CAIQGVGRNGYTF.

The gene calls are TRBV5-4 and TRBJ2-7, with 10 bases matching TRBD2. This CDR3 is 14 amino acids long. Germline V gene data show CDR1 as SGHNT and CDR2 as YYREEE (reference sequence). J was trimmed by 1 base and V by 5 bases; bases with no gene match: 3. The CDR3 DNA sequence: TGTGCCAGCAGTTTAGCGGGAGGTTCCTACGAGCAGTACTTC. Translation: CASSLAGGSYEQYF.

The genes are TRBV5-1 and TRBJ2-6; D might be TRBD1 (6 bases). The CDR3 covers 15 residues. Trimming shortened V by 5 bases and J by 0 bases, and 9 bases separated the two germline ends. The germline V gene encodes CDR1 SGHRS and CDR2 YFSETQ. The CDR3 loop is CASSRQDSGANVLTF. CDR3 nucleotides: TGCGCCAGCAGTCGACAGGACTCTGGGGCCAACGTCCTGACTTTC.

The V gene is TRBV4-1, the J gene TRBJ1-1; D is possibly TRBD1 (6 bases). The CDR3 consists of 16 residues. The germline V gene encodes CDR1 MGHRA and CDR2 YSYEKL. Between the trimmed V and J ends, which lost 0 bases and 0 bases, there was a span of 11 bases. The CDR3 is CASSQDWSGVNTEAFF. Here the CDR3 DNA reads TGCGCCAGCAGCCAAGATTGGTCAGGGGTGAACACTGAAGCTTTCTTT.

CDR3 sequence reads: CATPGLAGTNTGELFF. CDR3 coding DNA: TGTGCCACCCCGGGACTAGCGGGGACGAACACCGGGGAGCTGTTTTTT. The V call is TRBV19, the J call TRBJ2-2, with TRBD2 matching over 13 bases. The germline V gene has CDR1 LNHDA and CDR2 SQIVND (reference sequence). Losses at the gene ends were 10 bases for V and 0 bases for J; bases not matched to a gene: 5. The CDR3 length is 16 residues.

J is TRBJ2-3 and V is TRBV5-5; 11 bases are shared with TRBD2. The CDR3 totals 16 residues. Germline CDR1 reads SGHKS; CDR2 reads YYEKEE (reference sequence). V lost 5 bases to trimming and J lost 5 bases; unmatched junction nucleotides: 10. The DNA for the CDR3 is TGTGCCAGCAGTCAACTAGCGGGAGCTGGTGAAGATACGCAGTATTTT. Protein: CASSQLAGAGEDTQYF.

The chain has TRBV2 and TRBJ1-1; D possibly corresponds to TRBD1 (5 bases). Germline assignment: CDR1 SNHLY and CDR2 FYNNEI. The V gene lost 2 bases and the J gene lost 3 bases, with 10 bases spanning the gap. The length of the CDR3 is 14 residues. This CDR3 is CASSEKKGYTEAFF. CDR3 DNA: TGTGCCAGCAGTGAAAAGAAGGGGTACACTGAAGCTTTCTTT. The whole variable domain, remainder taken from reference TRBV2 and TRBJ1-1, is EPEVTQTPSHQVTQMGQEVILRCVPISNHLYFYWYRQILGQKVEFLVSFYNNEISEKSEIFDDQFSVERPDGSNFTLKIRSTKLEDSAMYFCASSEKKGYTEAFFGQGTRLTVV.

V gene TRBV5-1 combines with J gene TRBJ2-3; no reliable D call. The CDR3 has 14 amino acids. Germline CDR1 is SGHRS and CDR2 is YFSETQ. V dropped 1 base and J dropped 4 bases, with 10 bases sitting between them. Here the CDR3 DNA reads TGCGCCAGCAGCTTGCCGCAGGCTTCAGATACGCAGTATTTT. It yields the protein CASSLPQASDTQYF.

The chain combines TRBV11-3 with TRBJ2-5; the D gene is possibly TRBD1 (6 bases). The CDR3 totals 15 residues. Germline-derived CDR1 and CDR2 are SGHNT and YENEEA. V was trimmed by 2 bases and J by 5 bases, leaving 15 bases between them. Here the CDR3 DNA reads TGTGCCAGCAGCTTATCCCTGACAGGCCCGGAGACCCAGTACTTC. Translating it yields CASSLSLTGPETQYF.

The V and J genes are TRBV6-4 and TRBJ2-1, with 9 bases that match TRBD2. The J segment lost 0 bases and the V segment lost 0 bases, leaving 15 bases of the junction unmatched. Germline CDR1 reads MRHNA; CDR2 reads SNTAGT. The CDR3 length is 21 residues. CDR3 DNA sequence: TGTGCCAGCAGTGACTCGGGGCGGCGGGAGGGCCAACGCGGCTCCTACAATGAGCAGTTCTTC. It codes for CASSDSGRREGQRGSYNEQFF.

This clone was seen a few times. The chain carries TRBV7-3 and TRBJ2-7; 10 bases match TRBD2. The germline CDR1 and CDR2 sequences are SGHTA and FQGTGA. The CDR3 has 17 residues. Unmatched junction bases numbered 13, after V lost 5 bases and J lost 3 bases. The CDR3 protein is CASSPHQDSGRNYEQYF. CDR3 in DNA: TGTGCCAGCAGCCCCCATCAGGATAGCGGGAGGAACTACGAGCAGTACTTC.

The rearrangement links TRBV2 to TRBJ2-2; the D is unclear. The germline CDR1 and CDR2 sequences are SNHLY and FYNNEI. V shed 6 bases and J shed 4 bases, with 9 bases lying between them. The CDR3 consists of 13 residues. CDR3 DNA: TGTGCCAGCAGGGAACAACTCACCGGGGAGCTGTTTTTT. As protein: CASREQLTGELFF.

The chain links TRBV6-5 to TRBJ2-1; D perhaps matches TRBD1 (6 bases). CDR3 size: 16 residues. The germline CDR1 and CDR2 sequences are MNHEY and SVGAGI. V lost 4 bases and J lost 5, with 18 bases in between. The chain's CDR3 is CASSSYSDRTHNEQFF. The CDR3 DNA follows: TGTGCCAGCAGTTCCTATTCTGACAGGACCCACAATGAGCAGTTCTTC.

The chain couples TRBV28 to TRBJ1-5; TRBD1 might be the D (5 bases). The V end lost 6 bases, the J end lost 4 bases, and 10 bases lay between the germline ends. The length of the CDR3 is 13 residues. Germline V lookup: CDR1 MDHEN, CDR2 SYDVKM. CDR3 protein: CASRQDPNQPQHF. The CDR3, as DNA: TGTGCCAGCAGACAGGACCCAAATCAGCCCCAGCATTTT.

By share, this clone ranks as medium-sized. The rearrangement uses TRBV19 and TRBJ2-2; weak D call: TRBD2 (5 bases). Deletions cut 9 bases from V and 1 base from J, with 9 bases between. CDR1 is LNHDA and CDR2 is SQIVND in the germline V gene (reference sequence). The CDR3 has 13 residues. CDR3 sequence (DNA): TGTGCCAGCCGACGGGAGAACACCGGGGAGCTGTTTTTT. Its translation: CASRRENTGELFF.

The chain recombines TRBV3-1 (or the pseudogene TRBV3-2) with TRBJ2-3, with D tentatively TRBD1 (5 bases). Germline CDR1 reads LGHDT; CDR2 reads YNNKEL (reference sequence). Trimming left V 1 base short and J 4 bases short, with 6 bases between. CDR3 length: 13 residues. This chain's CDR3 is CASSQVTADTQYF. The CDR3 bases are TGTGCCAGCAGCCAAGTGACAGCAGATACGCAGTATTTT.